A selection of T cell receptor beta chains follows, all from one sample in a study of blood T cells in healthy people across ages. TCRdb processed the 5' RACE reads anew with MiXCR; each CDR3 protein has one entry. Of about 1.6 million distinct CDR3 sequences in the sample, about 31% are singletons; the top ten hold 11%. What was sequenced was blood. All receptors come from a woman in her twenties or thirties in good health. Both conserved end residues are part of each CDR3. A row's size may be missing; if present it is once, few, many or a size class.

clone_size v_call cdr3_aa
NA TRBV28 CASSFPGSDNEQFF
few TRBV20-1 CSARDLRPSGELFF
NA TRBV20-1 CSARDRAGGGYEQYF
few TRBV6-5 CASSYAEGGADTQYF
few TRBV10-3 CAIKQGTGFSYEQYF
NA TRBV24-1 CATSESTDALQPQHF
NA TRBV20-1 CSASQVETQYF
NA TRBV6-5 CASSYSQGRGYEQYF
NA TRBV20-1 CSVRGGTDTQYF
few TRBV7-2 CASSLEGLWVNTEAFF
few TRBV15 CATSGKTVMNTEAFF
few TRBV5-1 CASSVSWGTEAFF
few TRBV20-1 CSARLAGGTAQYF
NA TRBV4-2 CASSQAFSGAFTDAQYF
NA TRBV7-2 CASSLVVGGGAARGTQYF
few TRBV9 CASSGGQGSLGEQYF
NA TRBV9 CASSVNANNEQFF
few TRBV7-3 CASSTIGTSGGNEQFF
NA TRBV10-2 CASSEDIWGEQYF
NA TRBV20-1 CSARSGTGGYEQYF
NA TRBV7-6 CASSLAGTGVGDTQYF
few TRBV20-1 CSASERYEQYF
NA TRBV27 CASSLWDNYPQYF
NA TRBV5-1 CASSYSRGAGELFF
few TRBV6-1 CAVPPGRSSYEQYF
NA TRBV15 CATSQVRLAADTQYF
once TRBV30 CAWSPGHRRAYGYTF
NA TRBV3-1 CASSPRRGQGARETQYF
few TRBV12-3/TRBV12-4 CASSYRGRRGKLFF
NA TRBV20-1 CSATQPGTRSTDTQYF
NA TRBV10-3 CAISDHERGGTEAFF
once TRBV12-3/TRBV12-4 CASSLAGQGGDEQFF
few TRBV7-9 CASSQGASYNEQFF
NA TRBV6-1 CASSAQGIAGENNEQFF
few TRBV29-1 CSVEGAFGAITYEQYF
NA TRBV7-8 CASSLAKMWTGNQPQHF